A single sample is the source of the 30 T cell receptor beta chains below, sequenced in a study of T cells in localized non-small cell lung cancer. Libraries were prepared by immunoSEQ multiplex PCR; TCRdb keeps only in-frame clonotypes and omits some of them. The sample yields roughly 48,000 clones, about 72% seen once. Here the sequenced sample was peripheral blood, taken before any cancer treatment. The source is a man between 35 and 75 years old with stage I squamous cell lung carcinoma.

The V and J genes are TRBV2 and TRBJ2-3; D is perhaps TRBD2 (6 bases). V was pared by 0 bases and J by 8 bases, with 18 bases between. Germline assignment: CDR1 SNHLY and CDR2 FYNNEI. This CDR3 contains 16 residues. The CDR3 DNA is TGTGCCAGCAGTGAAGCGCAGGCGGGATTGTCGGGTACGCAGTATTTT. Protein product: CASSEAQAGLSGTQYF.

This clone was observed a few times. This chain uses TRBV7-2 with TRBJ2-7, with TRBD1 matching 11 bases. This CDR3 has 14 amino acids. Germline lookup yields CDR1 SGHTA and CDR2 FQGNSA. The trim removed 5 bases at V and 6 bases at J, leaving 6 bases unmatched. The CDR3 DNA reads as TGTGCCAGCAGCCCGGGACAGGGGGGAATCGAGCAGTACTTC. Translating gives CASSPGQGGIEQYF.

This clone showed up just a few times. The chain couples TRBV7-9 to TRBJ2-3, with 7 nucleotides matching TRBD1. With 5 bases clipped from V and 2 bases from J, the junction kept 10 bases outside the gene matches. The CDR3 consists of 16 residues. Germline CDR1 is SEHNR and CDR2 is FQNEAQ (reference sequence). CDR3 residues: CASSGTGVLTTDTQYF. The CDR3 DNA reads as TGTGCCAGCAGCGGAACAGGGGTCCTCACCACAGATACGCAGTATTTT.

The CDR3 protein is CASSPQGAGETQYF. CDR3 nucleotides: TGTGCCAGCTCACCCCAAGGTGCGGGGGAGACCCAGTACTTC. The V and J genes are TRBV18 and TRBJ2-5, with D possibly being TRBD2 (6 bases). V dropped 3 bases and J dropped 5 bases, with 13 bases sitting between them. CDR3 size: 14 residues. Per the germline V gene, CDR1 is KGHSH and CDR2 is LQKENI.

This chain joins TRBV19 and TRBJ1-5; 12 positions agree with TRBD1. Unmatched junction bases numbered 4, after V lost 5 bases and J lost 5 bases. CDR1 and CDR2 (germline): LNHDA, SQIVND (reference sequence). The CDR3 runs 15 residues. CDR3 residues: CASSEGQGAHQPQHF. The CDR3 coding sequence is TGTGCCAGTAGTGAGGGACAGGGGGCGCATCAGCCCCAGCATTTT.

About this clone itself: The junction shows a germline mismatch at one end, possibly a read error. The V call is TRBV5-8, the J call TRBJ2-1; D assignment may be TRBD1 or TRBD2 (7 bases each). The CDR3 consists of 12 residues. The germline V gene has CDR1 SGHTS and CDR2 YDEGEE. CDR3 sequence reads: CASSLNRQGGIF. The DNA for the CDR3 is TGTGCCAGCAGCTTGAATCGGCAGGGGGGGATCTTC.

The chain is built from TRBV6-6 and TRBJ2-7, with a possible D match to TRBD1 (5 bases). The CDR3 is 15 amino acids. Germline-derived CDR1 and CDR2 are MNHNY and SVGAGI (reference sequence). The V end lost 6 bases, the J end lost 2 bases, and 17 bases lay between the germline ends. CDR3 loop: CASSPRSGFPYEQYF. The CDR3 nucleotides read TGTGCCAGCAGCCCCAGGTCAGGGTTTCCCTACGAGCAGTACTTC.

The chain joins TRBV30 to TRBJ1-2; tentative D call: TRBD1 (6 bases). Germline V lookup: CDR1 GTSNPN, CDR2 SVGIG (reference sequence). The CDR3 is 14 residues long. V lost 2 bases to trimming and J lost 3 bases, with 13 bases between them. For the CDR3, the DNA is TGTGCCTGGAGTCCCCAGGGGAGTGACTATGGCTACACCTTC. Encoded protein: CAWSPQGSDYGYTF.

CDR3 loop: CASSLSIRGSGNTIYF. The CDR3 DNA reads TGTGCCAGCAGCTTGTCTATTCGGGGCTCTGGAAACACCATATATTTT. This rearrangement joins TRBV11-2 to TRBJ1-3; D unresolved. From germline, CDR1 is SGHAT and CDR2 FQNNGV. The ends were cut back, 3 bases at V and 0 bases at J, with 12 bases in the middle. The CDR3 covers 16 residues.

The chain is built from TRBV5-5 and TRBJ1-1; D is ambiguous. The germline V and J ends were trimmed by 9 bases and 7 bases, with 16 bases remaining between them. Germline assignment: CDR1 SGHKS and CDR2 YYEKEE (reference sequence). The CDR3 is made up of 12 amino acids. The CDR3 DNA reads TGTGCCACCTCTGTTACGGGTCTTGAAGCTTTCTTT. The encoded protein is CATSVTGLEAFF.

The chain links TRBV6-5 to TRBJ1-1; no clear D. This CDR3 has 13 residues. Trimming cost V 2 bases and J 1 base, with 5 bases left between them. Germline-derived CDR1 and CDR2 are MNHEY and SVGAGI. The CDR3, as DNA: TGTGCCAGCAGTTACGGGGAGAACACTGAAGCTTTCTTT. It is translated as CASSYGENTEAFF.

The chain couples TRBV30 to TRBJ1-5; no firm D call. Trimming removed 2 bases from V and 9 bases from J, with 11 bases in between. The CDR3 loop spans 12 amino acids. Germline V gives CDR1 GTSNPN, CDR2 SVGIG (reference sequence). The CDR3: CAWSSNEGPQHF. DNA of the CDR3: TGTGCCTGGAGTTCCAACGAAGGGCCCCAGCATTTT.

The chain has TRBV7-9 and TRBJ1-1; weak D call: TRBD1 (6 bases). Germline V lookup: CDR1 SEHNR, CDR2 FQNEAQ (reference sequence). This CDR3 has 13 residues. The V end was cut by 5 bases, the J end by 4 bases, with 11 bases between. CDR3 sequence reads: CASSRGGSTEAFF. The CDR3 coding sequence is TGTGCCAGCAGCCGCGGGGGCAGCACTGAAGCTTTCTTT.

This chain connects TRBV7-2 to TRBJ2-1; 10 nucleotides align to TRBD1. CDR1 is SGHTA, CDR2 FQGNSA, per germline. Trimming cost V 2 bases and J 0 bases; bases outside gene matches: 10. This CDR3 comprises 19 residues. For the CDR3, the DNA is TGTGCCAGCAGCTTATGGGGACAGGGGTTTTTCAACTCCTACAATGAGCAGTTCTTC. Its translation: CASSLWGQGFFNSYNEQFF.

This chain connects TRBV2 to TRBJ1-5; D unresolved. This CDR3 is 13 amino acids long. Germline-derived CDR1 and CDR2 are SNHLY and FYNNEI. Trimming pared 7 bases from V and 4 bases from J, leaving 11 bases between. The CDR3, as DNA: TGTGCCAGCACCCCTTCGGGGAATCAGCCCCAGCATTTT. This translates into CASTPSGNQPQHF.

This CDR3 reads CSARSAEAFF. Written as DNA, the CDR3 is TGCAGTGCTAGGAGCGCTGAAGCTTTCTTT. The J gene is TRBJ1-1, the V gene TRBV20-1; no clear D gene. This CDR3 is built from 10 residues. CDR1 and CDR2 (germline): DFQATT, SNEGSKA (reference sequence). Deletions cut 3 bases from V and 6 bases from J, with 5 bases between.

The V call is TRBV4-3, the J call TRBJ1-1; maybe TRBD1 (6 bases). V was cut by 4 bases and J by 11 bases, with 14 bases left in between. CDR3 size: 12 residues. Germline lookup yields CDR1 LGHNA and CDR2 YSLEER. The DNA for the CDR3 is TGCGCCAGCAGCCCGAGGGGGGGGTATGCTTTCTTT. It codes for CASSPRGGYAFF.

The rearrangement uses TRBV27 and TRBJ1-1; D possibly corresponds to TRBD1 (6 bases). Trimming removed 6 bases at V and 6 bases at J, with 17 bases between. CDR1 and CDR2 (germline): MNHEY, SMNVEV (reference sequence). The CDR3 is made up of 14 amino acids. CDR3 in amino acids: CASSLRGLGAEAFF. The CDR3 coding sequence is TGTGCCAGCAGCTTACGGGGGCTGGGGGCTGAAGCTTTCTTT.

The sample holds a few counts of this clone. The rearrangement uses TRBV19 and TRBJ1-2; TRBD1 is a possible D gene (6 bases). This CDR3 is built from 14 residues. V lost 0 bases and J lost 2, with 7 bases in between. From germline, CDR1 is LNHDA and CDR2 SQIVND (reference sequence). The CDR3 nucleotides read TGTGCCAGTAGTATAGAGGGACACAACTATGGCTACACCTTC. Translation: CASSIEGHNYGYTF.

This clone was found many times. The V and J genes are TRBV28 and TRBJ1-1; 7 bases match TRBD1. Germline V gene lookup returns CDR1 MDHEN and CDR2 SYDVKM. The CDR3 is 15 residues long. V trimming: 3 bases; J trimming: 5 bases; junction bases outside the gene matches: 9. CDR3 bases: TGTGCCAGCAGTTTCGCCAGGACAGGTTGGACTGAAGCTTTCTTT. Its translation is CASSFARTGWTEAFF.

This clone was seen only a few times. This chain connects TRBV7-2 to TRBJ2-5; the D is unclear. With 6 bases removed from V and 0 bases from J, the gap between germline ends came to 8 bases. Germline values: CDR1 SGHTA, CDR2 FQGNSA. The CDR3 is made up of 13 amino acids. CDR3 DNA sequence: TGTGCCAGCAGGCTGGGCCACCAAGAGACCCAGTACTTC. Its translation: CASRLGHQETQYF.

This clone was picked up a small number of times. The CDR3 spells CASSQEVQGAQHF. For the CDR3, the DNA is TGCGCCAGCAGCCAAGAGGTCCAGGGGGCCCAGCATTTT. V and J are TRBV4-3 and TRBJ1-5, with 7 bases that match TRBD1. Trimming removed 0 bases from V and 11 bases from J; junction bases left unmatched: 4. This CDR3 contains 13 residues. Per germline, CDR1 LGHNA and CDR2 YSLEER.

The rearrangement uses TRBV5-1 and TRBJ2-7; D gene unclear. This CDR3 contains 15 residues. CDR1 and CDR2 (germline): SGHRS, YFSETQ. V was shortened by 4 bases and J by 0 bases, with 14 bases between the two germline ends. The CDR3 protein is CASSLSPMSSYEQYF. In nucleotides, the CDR3 is TGCGCCAGCAGCCTCTCCCCGATGAGCTCCTACGAGCAGTACTTC.

The rearrangement joins TRBV15 to TRBJ2-7; possibly TRBD2 for D (6 bases). V lost 1 base to trimming and J lost 4 bases, with 8 bases between them. This CDR3 region has 13 residues. Germline CDR1 reads LNHNV; CDR2 reads YYDKDF (reference sequence). The CDR3 protein is CATSRASDYEQYF. The CDR3 DNA follows: TGTGCCACCAGCAGAGCTAGCGATTACGAGCAGTACTTC. Together with reference TRBV15 and TRBJ2-7, the CDR3 gives the full variable domain: DAMVIQNPRYQVTQFGKPVTLSCSQTLNHNVMYWYQQKSSQAPKLLFHYYDKDFNNEADTPDNFQSRRPNTSFCFLDIRSPGLGDTAMYLCATSRASDYEQYFGPGTRLTVT.

In this sample, this clone turned up a few times. The V gene is TRBV5-5, the J gene TRBJ1-6, with 7 nucleotides matching TRBD1. After removal of 4 bases from V and 7 bases from J, the junction contained 5 bases not matched to a gene. The CDR3 covers 14 residues. From germline, CDR1 is SGHKS and CDR2 YYEKEE (reference sequence). For the CDR3, the DNA is TGTGCCAGCAGCGGGGACAGAGGAAATTCACCCCTCCACTTT. Translating it yields CASSGDRGNSPLHF.

The chain is built from TRBV7-3 and TRBJ2-1; 11 nucleotides agree with TRBD2. CDR1 is SGHTA and CDR2 is FQGTGA in the germline V gene. The CDR3 has 13 amino acids. V lost 6 bases to trimming and J lost 16 bases; unmatched junction nucleotides: 11. Written as DNA, the CDR3 is TGTGCCAGCAGACCTTCTAGCGGGGGGCCCTGCTTCTTC. This encodes CASRPSSGGPCFF.

The chain recombines TRBV18 with TRBJ2-1; no clear D gene. Germline V lookup: CDR1 KGHSH, CDR2 LQKENI. CDR3 length equals 13 residues. The V end lost 2 bases, the J end lost 5 bases, and 7 bases lay between the germline ends. The chain's CDR3 is CASSPLLDNEQFF. DNA of the CDR3: TGTGCCAGCTCACCATTACTGGACAATGAGCAGTTCTTC. Full variable domain (remainder filled in from reference TRBV18 and TRBJ2-1): NAGVMQNPRHLVRRRGQEARLRCSPMKGHSHVYWYRQLPEEGLKFMVYLQKENIIDESGMPKERFSAEFPKEGPSILRIQQVVRGDSAAYFCASSPLLDNEQFFGPGTRLTVL.

V is TRBV6-6 and J is TRBJ1-2, with a weak D call TRBD1 (6 bases). The CDR3 has 11 amino acids. In germline, CDR1 is MNHNY, CDR2 SVGAGI (reference sequence). Trimming left V 4 bases short and J 8 bases short, with 8 bases between. CDR3 region: CASSSGGGYTF. In DNA, the CDR3 is TGTGCCAGCAGTTCCGGGGGCGGCTACACCTTC.

The rearrangement uses TRBV5-1 and TRBJ1-2, with D tentatively TRBD1 (5 bases). Germline CDR1 and CDR2: SGHRS and YFSETQ. This CDR3 is built from 16 residues. The V end was cut by 0 bases, the J end by 3 bases, with 15 bases between. The CDR3 region has the DNA TGCGCCAGCAGCTTGGCCGGTGGGGGAGTGGACTATGGCTACACCTTC. It specifies CASSLAGGGVDYGYTF.

The J gene is TRBJ1-1, the V gene TRBV6-5; TRBD1 aligns across 10 bases. CDR3 size: 15 residues. Germline V lookup: CDR1 MNHEY, CDR2 SVGAGI. With V trimmed by 5 bases and J by 10 bases, 13 bases remained unmatched. CDR3 sequence reads: CASSPWTGGSGGAFF. CDR3 nucleotides: TGTGCCAGCAGTCCGTGGACAGGGGGATCGGGAGGAGCTTTCTTT.